These T cell receptor beta chains were read from a single sample in a study of Ad26.COV2.S vaccination and SARS-CoV-2 variants. Clones were sequenced by immunoSEQ multiplex PCR, and TCRdb holds only the in-frame ones, with some missing. The table records some 390,000 clones, 80% to 90% of them present only once. The sample here was peripheral blood, taken in a trial of Ad26.COV2.S vaccine versus placebo. The receptors come from a person between 18 and 59 years old who received the Ad26.COV2.S COVID-19 vaccine or a placebo. Both conserved end residues are trimmed from each CDR3. D genes are given only for firm matches.

len,j_gene,d_gene,v_gene,CDR3aa
9,TRBJ2-2,.,TRBV27,ASSNSGELF
11,TRBJ1-1,TRBD1,TRBV5-6,ASSLGGGSGAF
13,TRBJ1-2,.,TRBV6-5,ASRRAQQWGGGYT
15,TRBJ1-4,.,TRBV11-2,ASSLGTAGQPNEKLF
11,TRBJ2-1,.,TRBV27,ASSFGSWNEQF
12,TRBJ1-2,.,TRBV19,ASSIGTDGYGYT
13,TRBJ1-2,TRBD1,TRBV5-5,ASSSWTGRWSGYT
13,TRBJ1-3,.,TRBV5-8,ASSLRLSSGNTIY
14,TRBJ2-1,TRBD2,TRBV7-2,ASSLSGGAERNEQF
11,TRBJ2-5,TRBD2,TRBV3-1/TRBV3-2,ASSSGGEETQY
16,TRBJ1-1,.,TRBV2,ASSEARGQGIVNTEAF
14,TRBJ2-3,TRBD2,TRBV2,ASSVLASGGTDTQY
12,TRBJ1-2,.,TRBV11-2,ASSLRPGGDGYT
11,TRBJ1-1,.,TRBV19,ASSDRPNTEAF
12,TRBJ1-6,.,TRBV6-5,ASSYGDSNSPLH
13,TRBJ2-1,.,TRBV3-1/TRBV3-2,ASSQYAGPYNEQF
14,TRBJ1-2,TRBD1,TRBV19,ASSIDWTGGNYGYT
11,TRBJ1-1,.,TRBV29-1,SVVGRLNTEAF
13,TRBJ1-1,.,TRBV4-2,ASANIRGMNTEAF
12,TRBJ2-7,TRBD1,TRBV27,ASRPLGGPYEQY
15,TRBJ2-2,TRBD1,TRBV4-1,ASSQVGRGLDTGELF
13,TRBJ2-3,.,TRBV5-4,ASSFSRGNTDTQY
13,TRBJ1-2,TRBD1,TRBV5-6,ASSQEMGQGYGYT
13,TRBJ2-7,TRBD2,TRBV15,ATSRDGGGAYEQY
10,TRBJ2-2,.,TRBV4-1,ASSQVTGELF
10,TRBJ1-1,.,TRBV7-9,ASRRVNTEAF
14,TRBJ2-7,.,TRBV6-5,ASSFKDSGLVDEQY
15,TRBJ1-2,.,TRBV5-4,ASSLGALGKSNYGYT
13,TRBJ1-2,TRBD1,TRBV27,ASSQTGTGPYGYT
13,TRBJ1-1,.,TRBV3-1/TRBV3-2,ASSPGGPRNTEAF
12,TRBJ2-3,.,TRBV7-2,ASSLGLAIDTQY
13,TRBJ1-2,TRBD1,TRBV6-2/TRBV6-3,ASSNQQGIDYGYT
13,TRBJ2-5,.,TRBV18,ASSPSQFRQETQY
15,TRBJ2-5,TRBD2,TRBV10-2,ATKPPGTSGEQETQY
10,TRBJ1-6,.,TRBV6-6,ASSPPDSPLH
11,TRBJ1-2,.,TRBV24-1,ATSRGNNYGYT
12,TRBJ1-1,TRBD1,TRBV4-3,ASSPWTGLTEAF
12,TRBJ2-7,TRBD1,TRBV14,ASSPGQGDYEQY
12,TRBJ1-5,.,TRBV10-2,ASSAAGNNQPQH
14,TRBJ2-7,.,TRBV4-1,ASSQSEGGGSYEQY
14,TRBJ1-6,.,TRBV3-1/TRBV3-2,ASSQDLGDAYSPLH
9,TRBJ1-1,.,TRBV20-1,SATDTKEAF
13,TRBJ1-6,.,TRBV2,ASGRQPLNNSPLH
12,TRBJ2-2,.,TRBV7-2,ASRGTANTGELF
13,TRBJ2-7,TRBD1,TRBV5-4,ASSLAQGAMVEQY
11,TRBJ2-7,.,TRBV30,AWSVTETYEQY
12,TRBJ1-6,.,TRBV5-5,ASRSPGLSSPLH
12,TRBJ2-1,TRBD2,TRBV6-5,ASSYPGLANEQF
12,TRBJ1-1,TRBD1,TRBV6-5,ASTGTGGGTEAF
12,TRBJ1-1,.,TRBV11-3,ASSLSGENTEAF
14,TRBJ2-7,TRBD2,TRBV19,ASSTGSGTSSYEQY
15,TRBJ2-1,.,TRBV19,ASSIAHQGRIYNEQF
13,TRBJ2-7,.,TRBV9,ASSVDEFLSYEQY
10,TRBJ1-1,.,TRBV19,ASSPYGGEAF
14,TRBJ2-1,.,TRBV5-1,ASRSLDTSLNNEQF
16,TRBJ1-4,.,TRBV5-1,ASSLAVVGRLPNEKLF
11,TRBJ1-5,.,TRBV29-1,SVGLAFDEPQH
11,TRBJ1-5,.,TRBV6-5,ASRMDSNQPQH
12,TRBJ1-4,.,TRBV18,ASSPEGNRPVLF
15,TRBJ2-6,.,TRBV19,ASSIVTGMSGANVLT